One T cell receptor beta chain is described in this entry. Antigen unknown. iRepertoire HTBI primers and Arm-PCR of CDR3 regions built TCR beta libraries. TCRdb analysed the multiplex PCR reads with MiXCR anew, one entry per CDR3 protein. The sample shows 550,000 to 700,000 distinct CDR3 sequences, about 16% of them seen only once. This specimen belongs to a study of regulatory T cells in long-lasting Graves disease. Overall study results and limits: No thyroid tissue was studied; the work used peripheral blood only.

V lost 1 base and J lost 4, with 13 bases in between. CDR1 and CDR2 (germline): LNHDA, SQIVND (reference sequence). This CDR3 contains 15 residues. The sample's time point: newly diagnosed GD, antithyroid drugs for less than 3 months. RNA extracted from PBMCs served as the sequencing template. The same specimen was also included in a second study, on T cells in Graves' hyperthyroidism and ophthalmopathy. That work adds: TCR CDR3 regions were first amplified by RT-PCR with HTBI primers.

V is TRBV19 and J is TRBJ1-1; tentative D call: TRBD1 (5 bases). The sample was peripheral blood mononuclear cells (PBMCs), taken at new diagnosis, from a patient treated with antithyroid drugs. The receptor comes from a man younger than 35 with Graves disease. CDR3 in DNA: TGTGCCAGTAGTATAGTTGGGGCAATCGGCACTGAAGCTTTCTTT. Protein: CASSIVGAIGTEAFF.